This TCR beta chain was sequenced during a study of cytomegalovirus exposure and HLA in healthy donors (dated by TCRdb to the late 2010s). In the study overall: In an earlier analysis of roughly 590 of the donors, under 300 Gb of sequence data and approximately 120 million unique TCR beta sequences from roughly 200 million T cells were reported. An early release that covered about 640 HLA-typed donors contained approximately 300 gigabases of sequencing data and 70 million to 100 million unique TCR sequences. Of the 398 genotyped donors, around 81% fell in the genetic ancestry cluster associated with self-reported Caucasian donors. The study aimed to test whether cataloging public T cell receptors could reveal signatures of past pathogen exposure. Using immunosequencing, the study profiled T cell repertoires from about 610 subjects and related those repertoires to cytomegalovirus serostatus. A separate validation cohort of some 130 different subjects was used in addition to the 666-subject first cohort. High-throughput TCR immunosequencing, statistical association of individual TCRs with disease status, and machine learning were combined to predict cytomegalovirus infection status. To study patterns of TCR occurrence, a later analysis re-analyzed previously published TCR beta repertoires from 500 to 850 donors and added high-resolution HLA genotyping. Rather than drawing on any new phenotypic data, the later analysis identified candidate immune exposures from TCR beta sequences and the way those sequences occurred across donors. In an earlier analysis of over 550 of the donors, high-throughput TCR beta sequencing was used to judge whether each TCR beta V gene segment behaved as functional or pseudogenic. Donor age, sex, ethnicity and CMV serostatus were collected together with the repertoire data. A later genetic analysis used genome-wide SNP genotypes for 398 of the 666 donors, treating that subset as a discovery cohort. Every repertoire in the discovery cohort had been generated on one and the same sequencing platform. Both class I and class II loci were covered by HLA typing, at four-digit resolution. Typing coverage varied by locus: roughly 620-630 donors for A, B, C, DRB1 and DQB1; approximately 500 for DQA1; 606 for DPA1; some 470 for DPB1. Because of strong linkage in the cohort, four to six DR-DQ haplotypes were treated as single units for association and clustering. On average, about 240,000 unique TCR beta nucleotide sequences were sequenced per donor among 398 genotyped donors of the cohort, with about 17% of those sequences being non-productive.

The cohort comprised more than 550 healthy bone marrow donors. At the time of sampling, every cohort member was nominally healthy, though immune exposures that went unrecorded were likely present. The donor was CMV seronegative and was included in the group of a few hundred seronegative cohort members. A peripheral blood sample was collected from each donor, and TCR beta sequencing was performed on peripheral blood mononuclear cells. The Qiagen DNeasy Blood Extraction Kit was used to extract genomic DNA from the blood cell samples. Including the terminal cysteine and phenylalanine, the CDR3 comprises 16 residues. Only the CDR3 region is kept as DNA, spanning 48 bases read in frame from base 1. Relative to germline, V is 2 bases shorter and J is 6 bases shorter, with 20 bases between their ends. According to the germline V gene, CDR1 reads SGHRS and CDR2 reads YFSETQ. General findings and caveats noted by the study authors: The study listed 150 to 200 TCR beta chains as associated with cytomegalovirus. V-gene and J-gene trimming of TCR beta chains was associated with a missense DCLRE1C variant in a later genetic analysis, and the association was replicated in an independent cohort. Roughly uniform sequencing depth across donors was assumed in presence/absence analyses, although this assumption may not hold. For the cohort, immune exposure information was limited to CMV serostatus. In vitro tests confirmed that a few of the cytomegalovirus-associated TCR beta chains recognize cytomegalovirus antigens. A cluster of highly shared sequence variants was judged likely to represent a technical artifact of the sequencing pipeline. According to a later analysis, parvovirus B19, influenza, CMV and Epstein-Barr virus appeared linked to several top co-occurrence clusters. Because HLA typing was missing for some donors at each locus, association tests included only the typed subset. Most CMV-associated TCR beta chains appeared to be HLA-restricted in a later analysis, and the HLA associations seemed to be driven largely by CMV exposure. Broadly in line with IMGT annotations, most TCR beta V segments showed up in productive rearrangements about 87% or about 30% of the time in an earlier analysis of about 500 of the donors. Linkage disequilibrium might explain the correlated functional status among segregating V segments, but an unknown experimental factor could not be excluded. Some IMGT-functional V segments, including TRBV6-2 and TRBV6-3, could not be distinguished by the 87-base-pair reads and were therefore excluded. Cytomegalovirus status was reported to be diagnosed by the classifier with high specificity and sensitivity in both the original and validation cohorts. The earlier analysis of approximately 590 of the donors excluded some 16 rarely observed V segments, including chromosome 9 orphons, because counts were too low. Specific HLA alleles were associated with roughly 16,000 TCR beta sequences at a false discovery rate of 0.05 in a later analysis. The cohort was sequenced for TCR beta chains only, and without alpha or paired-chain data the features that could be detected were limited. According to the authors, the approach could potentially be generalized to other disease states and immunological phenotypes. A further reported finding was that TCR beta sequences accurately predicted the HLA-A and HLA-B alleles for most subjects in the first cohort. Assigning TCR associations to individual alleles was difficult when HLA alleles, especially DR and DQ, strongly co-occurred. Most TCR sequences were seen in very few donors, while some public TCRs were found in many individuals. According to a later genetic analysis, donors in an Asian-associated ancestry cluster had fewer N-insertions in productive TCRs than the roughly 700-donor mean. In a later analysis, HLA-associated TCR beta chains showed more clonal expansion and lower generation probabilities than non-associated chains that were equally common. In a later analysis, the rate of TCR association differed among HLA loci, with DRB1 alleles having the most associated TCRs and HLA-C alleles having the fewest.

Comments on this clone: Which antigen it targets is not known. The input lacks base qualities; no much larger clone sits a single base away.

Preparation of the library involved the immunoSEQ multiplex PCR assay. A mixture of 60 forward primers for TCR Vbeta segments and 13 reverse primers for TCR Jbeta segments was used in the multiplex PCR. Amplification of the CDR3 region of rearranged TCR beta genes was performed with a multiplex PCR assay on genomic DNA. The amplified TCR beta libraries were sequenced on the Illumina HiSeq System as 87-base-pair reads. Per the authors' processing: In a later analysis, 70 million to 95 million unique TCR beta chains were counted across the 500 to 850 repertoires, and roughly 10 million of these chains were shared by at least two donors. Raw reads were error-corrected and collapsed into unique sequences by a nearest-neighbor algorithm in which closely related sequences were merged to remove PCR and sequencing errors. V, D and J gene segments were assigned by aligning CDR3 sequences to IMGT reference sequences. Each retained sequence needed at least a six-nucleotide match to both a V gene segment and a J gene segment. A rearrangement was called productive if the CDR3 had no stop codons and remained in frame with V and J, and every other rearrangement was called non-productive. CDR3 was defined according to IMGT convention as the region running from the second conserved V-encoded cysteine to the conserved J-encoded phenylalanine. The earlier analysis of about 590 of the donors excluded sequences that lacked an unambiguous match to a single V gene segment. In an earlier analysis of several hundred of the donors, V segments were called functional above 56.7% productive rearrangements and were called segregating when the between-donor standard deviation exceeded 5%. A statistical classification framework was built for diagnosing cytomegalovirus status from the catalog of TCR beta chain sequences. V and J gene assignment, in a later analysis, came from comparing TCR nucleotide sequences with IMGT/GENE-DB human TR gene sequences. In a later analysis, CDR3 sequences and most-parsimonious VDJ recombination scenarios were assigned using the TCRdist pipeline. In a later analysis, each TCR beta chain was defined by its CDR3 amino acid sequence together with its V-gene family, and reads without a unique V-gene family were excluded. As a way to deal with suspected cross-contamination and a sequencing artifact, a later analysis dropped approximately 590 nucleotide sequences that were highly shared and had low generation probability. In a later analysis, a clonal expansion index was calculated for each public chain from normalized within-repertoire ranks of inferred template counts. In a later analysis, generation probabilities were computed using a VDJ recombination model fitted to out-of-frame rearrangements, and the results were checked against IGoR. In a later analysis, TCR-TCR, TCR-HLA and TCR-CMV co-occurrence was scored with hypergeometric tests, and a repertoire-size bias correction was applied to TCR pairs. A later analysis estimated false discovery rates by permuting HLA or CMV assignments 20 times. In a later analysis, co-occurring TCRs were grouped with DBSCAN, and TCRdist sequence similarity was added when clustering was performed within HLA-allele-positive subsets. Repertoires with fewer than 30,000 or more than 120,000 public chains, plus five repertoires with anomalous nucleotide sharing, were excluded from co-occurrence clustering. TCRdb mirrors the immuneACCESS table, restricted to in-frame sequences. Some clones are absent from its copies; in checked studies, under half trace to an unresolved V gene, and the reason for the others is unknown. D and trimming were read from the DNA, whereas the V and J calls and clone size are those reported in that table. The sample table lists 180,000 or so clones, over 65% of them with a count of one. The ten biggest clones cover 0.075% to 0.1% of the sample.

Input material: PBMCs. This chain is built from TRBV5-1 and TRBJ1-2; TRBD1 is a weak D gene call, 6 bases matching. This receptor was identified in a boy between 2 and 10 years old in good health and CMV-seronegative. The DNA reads TGCGCCAGCAGCTTCATACCAGGGGAGGGCTTTAATGGCTACACCTTC. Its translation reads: CASSFIPGEGFNGYTF. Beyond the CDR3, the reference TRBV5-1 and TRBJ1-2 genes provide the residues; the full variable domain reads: KAGVTQTPRYLIKTRGQQVTLSCSPISGHRSVSWYQQTPGQGLQFLFEYFSETQRNKGNFPGRFSGRQFSNSRSEMNVSTLELGDSALYLCASSFIPGEGFNGYTFGSGTRLTVV.